This TCR beta chain was profiled in a study of shared clonotypes between healthy human individuals. Across the whole study: Three plates each covered CD4 naive and memory; CD8 naive two, CD8 memory one. The study's findings and limits: The expectation was that sequencing depth would affect clonotype sharing among donors. Relative to memory subsets, naive subsets generally showed larger estimated richness.

Selected positively for CCR7 and CD45RO-negative, naive CD8 cells excluded terminally differentiated effector memory CD45RA+ cells. V was trimmed by 7 bases and J by 1 base, leaving 11 bases between them. The germline V gene encodes CDR1 MNHEY and CDR2 SMNVEV (reference sequence). This CDR3 has 14 amino acids. The assay ran at deep level. Clones were sequenced by immunoSEQ multiplex PCR, and TCRdb holds only the in-frame ones, with some missing. The repertoire has 660,000 or so clones, about 96% of them found once; the top ten carry less than 0.13%. This clone has just one count. Its antigen is unknown.

Input material: naive CD8+ T cells sorted from blood. The gene calls are TRBV27 and TRBJ2-1, with D unresolved. The sequence came from a woman aged 25 to 39 in good health. CDR3 protein: CASTLDGSYNEQFF. DNA of the CDR3: TGTGCCAGCACCCTCGATGGGTCCTACAATGAGCAGTTCTTC.